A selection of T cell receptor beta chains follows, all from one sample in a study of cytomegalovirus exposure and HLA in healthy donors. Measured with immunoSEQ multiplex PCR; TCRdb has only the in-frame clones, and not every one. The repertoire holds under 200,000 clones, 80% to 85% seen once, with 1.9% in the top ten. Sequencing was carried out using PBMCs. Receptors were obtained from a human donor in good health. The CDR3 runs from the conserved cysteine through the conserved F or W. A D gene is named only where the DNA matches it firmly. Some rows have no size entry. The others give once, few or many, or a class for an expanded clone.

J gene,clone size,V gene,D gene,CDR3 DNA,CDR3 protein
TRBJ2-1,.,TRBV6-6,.,TGTGCCAGCAGTTACGGAGACTCATCCTACAATGAGCAGTTCTTC,CASSYGDSSYNEQFF
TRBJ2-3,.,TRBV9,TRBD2,TGTGCCAGCAGCGCGTCAGGCGGGGGATCCACAGATACGCAGTATTTT,CASSASGGGSTDTQYF
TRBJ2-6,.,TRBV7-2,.,TGTGCCACGGACAGACTCTCTGGGGCCAACGTCCTGACTTTC,CATDRLSGANVLTF
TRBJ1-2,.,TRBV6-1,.,TGTGCCAGCAGTGAAGAATTTGGCAGGGATGGCTACACCTTC,CASSEEFGRDGYTF
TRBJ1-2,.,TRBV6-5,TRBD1,TGTGCCAGCAGTTACTCCGGGACAGGGGGCCGGTGGGGCTACACCTTC,CASSYSGTGGRWGYTF
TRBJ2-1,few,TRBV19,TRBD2,TGTGCCAGTAGTAACGGGGGGGACTACAATGAGCAGTTCTTC,CASSNGGDYNEQFF
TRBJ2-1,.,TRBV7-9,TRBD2,TGTGCCAGCAGCTTATTTGGCGGGGGGCACCAATACAATGAGCAGTTCTTC,CASSLFGGGHQYNEQFF
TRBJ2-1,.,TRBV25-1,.,TGTGCCAGCAGTGGTAGGCAGGGGTACAATAATGAGCAGTTCTTC,CASSGRQGYNNEQFF
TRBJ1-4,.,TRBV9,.,TGTGCCAGCAGCTCCGGCAGGGATAATGAAAAACTGTTTTTT,CASSSGRDNEKLFF
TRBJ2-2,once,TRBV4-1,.,TGCGCCAGCAGCCAAGTTCGGGGGTCCGGGGAGCTGTTTTTT,CASSQVRGSGELFF
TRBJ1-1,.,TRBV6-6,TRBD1,TGTGCCAGCACCTGGACAGGCGAAGCTTTCTTT,CASTWTGEAFF
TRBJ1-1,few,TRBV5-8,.,TGTGCCAGCAGCTTGTCGAGGAACACTGAAGCTTTCTTT,CASSLSRNTEAFF
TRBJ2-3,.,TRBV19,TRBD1,TGTGCCAGTATGGAGACAGGGGGCACAGATACGCAGTATTTT,CASMETGGTDTQYF
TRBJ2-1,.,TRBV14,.,TGTGCCAGCAGCCAACTAGAGAGGTACAATGAGCAGTTCTTC,CASSQLERYNEQFF
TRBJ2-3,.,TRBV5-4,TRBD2,TGTGCCAGCAGCTGGTTCGGGGGCGGGGGGCCCGGGGATACGCAGTATTTT,CASSWFGGGGPGDTQYF
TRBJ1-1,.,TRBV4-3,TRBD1,TGCGCCAGCAGCCAAGCCCAGGGGGCTGGTGAAGCTTTCTTT,CASSQAQGAGEAFF
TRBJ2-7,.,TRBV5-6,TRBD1,TGTGCCAGCAGCTTGTCAACGACAGGGGGCATATACGAGCAGTACTTC,CASSLSTTGGIYEQYF
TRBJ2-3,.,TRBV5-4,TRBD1,TGTGCCAGCAGCTTAAAACAGGGGACAGATACGCAGTATTTT,CASSLKQGTDTQYF
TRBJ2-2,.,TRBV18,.,TGTGCCAGCTCACCACCCGGAGGCGGGGTTATCGGGGAGCTGTTTTTT,CASSPPGGGVIGELFF
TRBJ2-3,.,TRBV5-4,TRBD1,TGTGCCAGCAGCGCCCGGGACAGGATCACAGATACGCAGTATTTT,CASSARDRITDTQYF
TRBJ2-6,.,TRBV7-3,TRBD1,TGTGCCAGCAGACCTGGACAGGGGAAATCTGGGGCCAACGTCCTGACTTTC,CASRPGQGKSGANVLTF
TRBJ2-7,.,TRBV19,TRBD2,TGTGCCAGTACCCCTAGAGGTAGCGGGATCAGCTCCTACGAGCAGTACTTC,CASTPRGSGISSYEQYF
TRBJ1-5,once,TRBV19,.,TGTGCCAGTATTTGGGGGGGAGGGAGCAATCAGCCCCAGCATTTT,CASIWGGGSNQPQHF
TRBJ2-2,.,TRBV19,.,TGTGCCAGTTCCAACCAGAGGGGCGCAGGGGCCGACACCGGGGAGCTGTTTTTT,CASSNQRGAGADTGELFF
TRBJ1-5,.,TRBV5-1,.,TGCGCCAGCAGCAGGGACTTCGGGAGGCCCCAGCATTTT,CASSRDFGRPQHF
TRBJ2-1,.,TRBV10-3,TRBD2,TGTGCCATCAGTGCCGGGGGGGCCGGGTCCTACAATGAGCAGTTCTTC,CAISAGGAGSYNEQFF
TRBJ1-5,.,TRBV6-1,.,TGTGCCAGCAGTGACCACGGATATAGCAACCAGCCCCAGCATTTT,CASSDHGYSNQPQHF
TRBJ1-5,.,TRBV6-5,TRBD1,TGTGCCAGCAGTACATCTGCAGGGGGCAGGCAGCCCCAGCATTTT,CASSTSAGGRQPQHF
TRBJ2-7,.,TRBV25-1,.,TGTGCCAGCAGTGCGTTGAAGGGGGGGCGGACCTACGAGCAGTACTTC,CASSALKGGRTYEQYF
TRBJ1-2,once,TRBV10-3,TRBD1,TGTGCCATAGCCGGGACAGGGGGATATGGCTACACCTTC,CAIAGTGGYGYTF
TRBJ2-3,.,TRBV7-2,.,TGTGCCAGCAGCTCCCGGACAGACGCAGATACGCAGTATTTT,CASSSRTDADTQYF
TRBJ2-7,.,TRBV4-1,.,TGCGCCAGCAGCCATCGAATAGGACAAGATTACGAGCAGTACTTC,CASSHRIGQDYEQYF
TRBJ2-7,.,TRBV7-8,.,TGTGCCAGCAGCTTAGCGGAGGCTAGCTACGAGCAGTACTTC,CASSLAEASYEQYF
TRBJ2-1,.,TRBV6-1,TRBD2,TGTGCCAGCAGTGAATCGTTCCGGGGGGGGGAGCAGTTCTTC,CASSESFRGGEQFF
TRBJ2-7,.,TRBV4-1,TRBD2,TGCGCCAGCAGCCAAGAGGCCAGCGGGAGCTACGAGCAGTACTTC,CASSQEASGSYEQYF
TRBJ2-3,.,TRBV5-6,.,TGTGCCAGCAGCCCCCGGGTTAAGGCGCCTAGCACAGATACGCAGTATTTT,CASSPRVKAPSTDTQYF
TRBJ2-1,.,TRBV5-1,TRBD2,TGCGCCAGCAAAGATAGCGGGGGCCGGGACGATGAGCAGTTCTTC,CASKDSGGRDDEQFF
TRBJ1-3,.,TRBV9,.,TGTGCCAGCAGCGTAGGTGCGGGGCTCTATGGAAACACCATATATTTT,CASSVGAGLYGNTIYF
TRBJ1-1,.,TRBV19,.,TGTGCCAGTAGTATAGATCTGGGGGGAAGGACTGAAGCTTTCTTT,CASSIDLGGRTEAFF
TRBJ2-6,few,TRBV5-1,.,TGCGCCAGCAGCCCATGGACTTTACCTTCTGGGGCCAACGTCCTGACTTTC,CASSPWTLPSGANVLTF
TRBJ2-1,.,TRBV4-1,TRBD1,TGCGCCAGCAGCCAAGACCTGGGACAGTACAATGAGCAGTTCTTC,CASSQDLGQYNEQFF
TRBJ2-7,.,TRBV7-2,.,TGTGCCAGCAGCTTATATCATCCAGGGGAGTCCTACGAGCAGTACTTC,CASSLYHPGESYEQYF
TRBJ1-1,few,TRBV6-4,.,TGTGCCAGCAGCGATACAGAGAACACTGAAGCTTTCTTT,CASSDTENTEAFF
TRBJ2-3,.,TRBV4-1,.,TGCGCCAGCAGCCAAGAAGGACTCCAGTATTTT,CASSQEGLQYF
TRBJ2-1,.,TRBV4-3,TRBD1,TGCGCCAGCAGCCAAGAGGGGACAGGGTCCCTCTCCTACAATGAGCAGTTCTTC,CASSQEGTGSLSYNEQFF
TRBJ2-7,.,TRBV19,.,TGTGCCAGTAGTATTAGTTGGGGGGTCCCTGCCGACGAGCAGTACTTC,CASSISWGVPADEQYF
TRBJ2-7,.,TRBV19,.,TGTGCCAGTAGTACAGGGTACGAGCAGTACTTC,CASSTGYEQYF
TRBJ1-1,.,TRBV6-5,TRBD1,TGTGCCAGCAGTTTCGGACAGGTGAACACTGAAGCTTTCTTT,CASSFGQVNTEAFF
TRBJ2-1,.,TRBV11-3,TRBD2,TGTGCCAGCAGCTTAGAACTAGCGGGGGCCAATGAGCAGTTCTTC,CASSLELAGANEQFF
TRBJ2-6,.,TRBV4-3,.,TGCGCCAGCAGCCGCACACTCGGGTCTGGGGCCAACGTCCTGACTTTC,CASSRTLGSGANVLTF
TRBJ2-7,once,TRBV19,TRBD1,TGTGCCAGTTCCGGGACAGGGGGCTACGAGCAGTACTTC,CASSGTGGYEQYF
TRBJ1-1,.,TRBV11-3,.,TGTGCCAGCAGCTACAGGGAGTATAGCACTGAAGCTTTCTTT,CASSYREYSTEAFF
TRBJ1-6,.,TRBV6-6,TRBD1,TGTGCCAGCAGTTACGCGGACAGGGCCAATTCACCCCTCCACTTT,CASSYADRANSPLHF
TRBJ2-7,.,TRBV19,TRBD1,TGTGCCAGTAGTATTTCCGGACAGGGTGCCTACGAGCAGTACTTC,CASSISGQGAYEQYF
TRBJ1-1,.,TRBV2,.,TGTGCCAGCAGCGCCGGGTCCACTGAAGCTTTCTTT,CASSAGSTEAFF
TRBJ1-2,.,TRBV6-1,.,TGTGCCAGCAGTTTGACAGTTAACTATGGCTACACCTTC,CASSLTVNYGYTF
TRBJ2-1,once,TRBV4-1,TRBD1,TGCGCCAGCAGCCCGGCACGGGACAGGGGATACAATGAGCAGTTCTTC,CASSPARDRGYNEQFF
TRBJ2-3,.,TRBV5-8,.,TGTGCCAGCAGCTTGTCAGGTCGTGCGGGCTCAGATACGCAGTATTTT,CASSLSGRAGSDTQYF
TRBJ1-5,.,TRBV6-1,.,TGTGCCAGCAGCCCTGGGCCTTTTAGCAATCAGCCCCAGCATTTT,CASSPGPFSNQPQHF
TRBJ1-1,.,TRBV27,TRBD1,TGTGCCAGCAGTTTAGGGCAGGGGGACACTGAAGCTTTCTTT,CASSLGQGDTEAFF